This T cell receptor (beta chain) comes out of a study of identical twins. Germline-derived CDR1 and CDR2 are SGHRS and YFSETQ. CDR3 size: 15 residues. The ends were cut back, 4 bases at V and 0 bases at J, with 14 bases in the middle. Healthy Caucasian donors formed the entire cohort. TCRdb reprocessed the 5' RACE reads with MiXCR, giving one entry per CDR3 protein. The sample has 540,000 or so distinct CDR3 sequences; about a fifth are singletons. These data were also reused for a study on yellow fever vaccine responses in identical twins.

The receptor comes from a young woman in good health. Material: CD4+ T cells sorted from blood. V and J are TRBV5-1 and TRBJ2-7; possibly TRBD2 for D (6 bases). The CDR3 nucleotides read TGCGCCAGCAGCCCGGAGGGGACTCGCTCCTACGAGCAGTACTTC. As protein: CASSPEGTRSYEQYF.